This TCR beta chain was observed in a study of T-cell reconstitution after alpha-beta-depleted transplantation in children. Germline V gene lookup returns CDR1 SGHAT and CDR2 FQNNGV. This CDR3 contains 20 residues. Unmatched junction bases numbered 17, after V lost 5 bases and J lost 0 bases. Study-wide results and limits: Several hundred expanded graft clones reportedly gave rise to the alpha-beta T cells present about two months after transplant. The main origin of T-cell counts and diversity one year after transplant was newly produced T cells.

This clonotype was counted a few times. Its target is unknown. During its preparation, the TCRbeta library received unique molecular identifiers. One entry per CDR3 protein, called by TCRdb with MiXCR from the PCR reads. The repertoire holds around 960,000 distinct CDR3 sequences, roughly 29% seen once, with approximately 30% in the top ten. The sample consisted of PBMCs, mostly from graft donor cells, taken 360 days after TCRalphabeta/CD19-depleted stem cell transplant. This TCR was recovered from a boy less than two years old who had a stem cell transplant for SCID, so the T cells may come from the graft donor. The rearrangement links TRBV11-2 to TRBJ2-3; TRBD2 aligns across 10 bases. DNA of the CDR3: TGTGCCAGCAGCCCTCTTTTGCTAGCGGGGGCCCCGGAAAGCACAGATACGCAGTATTTT. Amino acid sequence: CASSPLLLAGAPESTDTQYF.